Only a few counts were recorded for the clone carrying this T cell receptor beta chain. The antigen is undetermined. The time point: healthy volunteer bleed at 2 weeks. Unseparated into fractions, whole blood served as the source from which total RNA was extracted. Library construction involved attaching unique molecular identifiers to individual cDNA molecules, which allowed quantitative, reproducible TCR counting. MiXCR, applied by TCRdb to the RACE reads, yields one record per CDR3 protein. The sample carries tens of thousands of distinct CDR3 sequences, over 7% recorded once. The CDR3 length is 14 residues. V gave up 4 bases and J gave up 4 bases, with 14 bases separating them. Germline CDR1 is LGHDT and CDR2 is YNNKEL (reference sequence). The entry originates in a study of human T cells and chemical hapten exposure. The overall study: There were per-sample TCR yield variations, arising mainly from small pooled library volume differences. Broader study findings: DPC sensitization left the count of TCRs above 1 in 1000 unchanged.

The TCR was taken from a human donor in good health. Some clones in this sample may be carry-over from other donors' samples. The V call is TRBV3-1, the J call TRBJ2-7; the D is unclear. Material: whole blood. CDR3 in DNA: TGTGCCAGCAGCCCCCAGGCCTCGTGGTACGAGCAGTACTTC. Amino acid sequence: CASSPQASWYEQYF.